This T cell receptor (beta chain) was profiled in a study of T cell clonotyping in hematopoietic cell transplantation (dated by TCRdb to about 2021). Regarding the research as a whole: Pretransplant recipient samples were obtained after cytoreduction. A total of 120 to 150 blood samples were gathered in the study from a few dozen consecutive transplant recipients along with their related donors. Patient recruitment ran from 2015 to early 2017, and follow-up continued until late 2020 or death.

Study-wide findings and limitations: The sample size was limited and the cells went unsorted, which meant the CD4 and CD8 repertoire contributions could not be told apart. Recipient repertoires showed only a small fraction of overlap with donor repertoires, and over 95% appeared de novo at the given depth. Recipient TCR diversity fell after transplant, with pathologically expanded clonotypes rising progressively from day 30 to day 180. Donor and pretransplant recipient Inverse Simpson Index values predicted broader posttransplant TCR repertoire diversity.

The immunoSEQ assay, a bias-controlled multiplex PCR with V- and J-specific primers, was used to amplify TCR beta CDR3 regions from genomic DNA. A proprietary barcode and Illumina adapter sequences were added to the CDR3 amplicons in a second PCR step. An Illumina MiSeq instrument was used to sequence the CDR3 libraries. Concerning the study's data processing: Export and quality control were performed with immunoSEQ Analyzer 3.0, and downstream analyses were performed with R Bioconductor and Immunarch. Only productive rearrangements in the normalized downsampled data set went into calculating the repertoire metrics. Clonotypes larger than 5 templates in the normalized cohort were defined as pathologically expanded. Repertoire diversity was measured with the Inverse Simpson Index. To capture all clonotypes, CMV-specificity analyses were performed on the non-normalized data set. The clones in this table, taken by TCRdb from immuneACCESS, are in-frame only. Not every clone is retained; where verified, under half of the shortfall comes from an unresolved V gene, and the cause of the rest is unknown. That table is the source of V, J and clone size, and D and trimming were worked out from the DNA. This sample is represented by 1,600 or so clones; over 85% of them were singletons. The ten biggest clones cover around 3% of the sample.

V is cut by 8 bases and J by 3 bases, and the space between the germline ends is 18 bases. The CDR3 spans 14 residues, from the cysteine through the phenylalanine. The entry retains the CDR3 DNA only, 42 bases that are in frame from base 1. The germline V gene encodes CDR1 SGHKS and CDR2 YYEKEE (reference sequence). In light of the paper, this sample's time point label describes: recipient sample about 28 days before transplant, after cytoreduction. Blood samples were obtained from recipients approximately 28 days before transplant and at days 30, 100 and 180 after transplant. Nuclei Lysis Solution was used to extract genomic DNA from fresh or cryopreserved unfractionated peripheral blood mononuclear cells. Points on this clone: Its antigen has not been determined. Base qualities are not recorded, but no much larger clone differs from it by a single base.

The sequencing here drew on peripheral blood mononuclear cells, taken before stem cell transplant. This clonotype was sampled from a woman in her forties or fifties with acute myeloid leukemia. Some clones in this sample may be carry-over from other donors' samples. The V and J genes are TRBV5-5 and TRBJ2-7; possibly the D gene is TRBD2, per 6 matching bases. Here is the DNA: TGTGCCAGTACATCGGGTGGGGGGTTCTACGAGCAGTACTTC. It codes for CASTSGGGFYEQYF.